Listed here are 3 T cell receptor beta chains from one sample, sequenced in a study of blood T cells in healthy people across ages. A second PCR, run for roughly 7 to 11 cycles, used a sample-barcoded 5' primer plus a J-beta primer mix. TCRdb passed the 5' RACE reads through MiXCR, listing each CDR3 protein once. The repertoire holds about a million distinct CDR3 sequences, with roughly two fifths as singletons. Sequenced: blood. All receptors derive from a man aged 18 to 30 in good health.

V is TRBV2 and J is TRBJ2-1; 8 bases align to TRBD2. This CDR3 is built from 16 residues. V lost 5 bases and J lost 3; bases outside the gene matches: 9. From germline, CDR1 is SNHLY and CDR2 FYNNEI. The CDR3: CASSLLAVGGYNEQFF. As DNA, the CDR3 is TGTGCCAGCAGTTTACTAGCGGTTGGGGGCTACAATGAGCAGTTCTTC.

The V call is TRBV6-2 or TRBV6-3, the J call TRBJ2-1; D is uncertain. CDR1 and CDR2 from the germline V gene are MNHEY and SVGEGT. The CDR3 contains 14 residues. V lost 6 bases to trimming and J lost 4 bases, with 13 bases between them. The CDR3 is CASSPDVPYNEQFF. Here the CDR3 DNA reads TGTGCCAGCAGCCCCGACGTACCTTACAATGAGCAGTTCTTC.

The chain carries TRBV12-3 or TRBV12-4 and TRBJ2-4, with 8 bases aligning to TRBD1. The junction had 1 base not matched to a gene; V was cut back by 3 bases and J by 6 bases. The CDR3 runs 13 residues. CDR3 DNA sequence: TGTGCCAGCAGTTTTGACAGGGGAAACATTCAGTACTTC. It translates to CASSFDRGNIQYF.